The clone carrying this T cell receptor (beta chain) was counted ten times or more. These data belong to a study of CD8+CD57+ T cells in acquired aplastic anemia. Study at large: Mean yield of DNA from sorted CD4+ and CD8+ cells was about 3.2 ug.

Trimming left V 8 bases short and J 2 bases short, with 15 bases between. The CDR3 is 15 residues long. Looked up from germline, CDR1 is MNHEY and CDR2 is SVGAGI. The template used for profiling TCR beta VDJ and CDR3 was genomic DNA. Using its own MiXCR run on the reads, TCRdb lists one record per CDR3 protein. The sample contains roughly 180,000 distinct CDR3 sequences, 55% to 70% of which appear only once. Specimen: sorted CD4+, CD8+, or CD8+CD57+ T cells (not recorded which) from PBMCs. The chain carries TRBV6-5 and TRBJ2-2, with a possible D match to TRBD1 (6 bases). The TCR was taken from a human donor with severe aplastic anemia or a healthy control (not recorded which). This chain's CDR3 is CASCVRTDNTGELFF. The CDR3 DNA reads TGTGCCAGCTGTGTGAGGACAGATAACACCGGGGAGCTGTTTTTT.